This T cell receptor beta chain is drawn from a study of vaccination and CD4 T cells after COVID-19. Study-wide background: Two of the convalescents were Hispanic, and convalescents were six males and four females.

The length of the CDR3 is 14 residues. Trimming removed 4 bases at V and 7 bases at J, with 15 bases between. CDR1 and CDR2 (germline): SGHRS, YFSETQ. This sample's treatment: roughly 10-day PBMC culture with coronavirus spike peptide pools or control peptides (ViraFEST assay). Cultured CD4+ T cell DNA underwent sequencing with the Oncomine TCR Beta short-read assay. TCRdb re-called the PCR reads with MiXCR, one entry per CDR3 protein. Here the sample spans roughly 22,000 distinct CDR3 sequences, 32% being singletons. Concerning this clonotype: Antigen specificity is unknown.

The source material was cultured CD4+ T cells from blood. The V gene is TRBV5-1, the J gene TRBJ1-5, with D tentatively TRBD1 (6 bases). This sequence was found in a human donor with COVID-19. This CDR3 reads CASSPQGQKQPQHF. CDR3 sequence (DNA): TGCGCCAGCAGCCCACAGGGTCAGAAACAGCCCCAGCATTTT.